The 13 T cell receptor beta chains in this list originate from one sample, sequenced in a study of blood T cell repertoires in COVID-19. Profiled with immunoSEQ multiplex PCR; TCRdb holds only in-frame clones, not every one. In the table there are roughly 150,000 clones, more than 80% of which are singletons. The sample was peripheral blood. The receptors stem from a man aged 55 to 69 with acute or convalescent COVID-19.

V usage is TRBV5-8 and J usage is TRBJ1-2; D ambiguous. The CDR3 length is 14 residues. With 1 base removed from V and 5 bases from J, the gap between germline ends came to 12 bases. The germline V gene has CDR1 SGHTS and CDR2 YDEGEE. The CDR3 region is CASSLSGSNYGYTF. The CDR3 DNA is TGTGCCAGCAGCTTGTCCGGGTCCAATTATGGCTACACCTTC.

The chain is built from TRBV30 and TRBJ2-1, with D possibly TRBD1 on 5 matching bases. CDR3 length: 14 amino acids. Trimming shortened V by 1 base and J by 3 bases, and 10 bases separated the two germline ends. The germline gives CDR1 GTSNPN, CDR2 SVGIG (reference sequence). Here the CDR3 DNA reads TGTGCCTGGAGTGAATTGACAGTCTACAATGAGCAGTTCTTC. Translating gives CAWSELTVYNEQFF.

The chain links TRBV10-2 to TRBJ1-1; TRBD1 matches 8 bases. Germline values: CDR1 WSHSY, CDR2 SAAADI. The CDR3 length is 13 residues. The trim removed 6 bases at V and 4 bases at J, leaving 4 bases unmatched. CDR3 sequence (DNA): TGCGCCAGCAGGACAGGGGAGGGCACTGAAGCTTTCTTT. It is translated as CASRTGEGTEAFF.

Only one count was recorded for this clone. The chain recombines TRBV4-3 with TRBJ2-5; 12 nucleotides line up with TRBD2. The CDR3 extends over 17 amino acids. V dropped 0 bases and J dropped 6; count of bases not matched to a gene: 8. Germline V gene data show CDR1 as LGHNA and CDR2 as YSLEER. CDR3 loop: CASSQDGSSGGAKTQYF. The CDR3 DNA reads as TGCGCCAGCAGCCAAGATGGGTCTAGCGGGGGGGCAAAGACCCAGTACTTC.

This chain joins TRBV14 and TRBJ1-4; D gene ambiguous. The CDR3 sequence is 16 residues long. With 0 bases removed from V and 5 bases from J, the gap between germline ends came to 13 bases. Germline V gene data show CDR1 as SGHDN and CDR2 as FVKESK. Here the CDR3 reads CASSQDLGVFNEKLFF. CDR3 sequence (DNA): TGTGCCAGCAGCCAAGATCTTGGAGTTTTCAATGAAAAACTGTTTTTT.

In its sample, this clone was seen once. The chain joins TRBV6-4 to TRBJ2-7, with D perhaps TRBD1 (5 bases). There are 19 residues in the CDR3. In germline, CDR1 is MRHNA, CDR2 SNTAGT. The germline V and J ends were trimmed by 6 bases and 0 bases, with 27 bases remaining between them. The CDR3 DNA is TGTGCCAGCAGATCCTTAAATAGTCAGGGTGGCCTAAGCTCCTACGAGCAGTACTTC. This translates into CASRSLNSQGGLSSYEQYF.

The genes are TRBV6-2 or TRBV6-3 and TRBJ1-5; no reliable D call. V was pared by 7 bases and J by 9 bases, with 13 bases between. This CDR3 spans 12 amino acids. Germline V gene lookup returns CDR1 MNHEY and CDR2 SVGEGT. The CDR3 nucleotides read TGTGCCAGCACCCCCGGTTCCGGGCCCCAGCATTTT. Its translation: CASTPGSGPQHF.

The chain has TRBV28 and TRBJ1-2, with a possible D match to TRBD1 (6 bases). Between the trimmed V and J ends, which lost 3 bases and 2 bases, there was a span of 13 bases. This CDR3 spans 15 amino acids. The germline CDR1 and CDR2 sequences are MDHEN and SYDVKM. The CDR3 DNA follows: TGTGCCAGCAGTTTTCCGCAGGGGCAAAACTATGGCTACACCTTC. Translation: CASSFPQGQNYGYTF.

The chain combines TRBV19 with TRBJ1-5; D gene ambiguous. This CDR3 is 13 amino acids long. V dropped 2 bases and J dropped 5 bases, with 7 bases sitting between them. Germline V lookup: CDR1 LNHDA, CDR2 SQIVND (reference sequence). The CDR3 nucleotides read TGTGCCAGTAGTATAAACAGCCATCAGCCCCAGCATTTT. Residues: CASSINSHQPQHF.

The chain recombines TRBV6-5 with TRBJ2-7, with a tentative D call TRBD1 (6 bases). Trimming left V 4 bases short and J 3 bases short, with 7 bases between. Germline V gives CDR1 MNHEY, CDR2 SVGAGI. This CDR3 has 12 amino acids. CDR3 in amino acids: CASSLDSYEQYF. CDR3 bases: TGTGCCAGCAGTTTGGACAGCTACGAGCAGTACTTC.

The V gene is TRBV7-9, the J gene TRBJ1-2; unclear D gene. Trimming removed 1 base at V and 5 bases at J, with 8 bases between. The CDR3 contains 13 residues. The germline V gene has CDR1 SEHNR and CDR2 FQNEAQ (reference sequence). The CDR3, as DNA: TGTGCCAGCAGCTTAGGCCCTGAGTATGGCTACACCTTC. It encodes CASSLGPEYGYTF.

The V and J genes are TRBV11-2 and TRBJ2-2, with TRBD2 identical over 16 bases. The germline V gene encodes CDR1 SGHAT and CDR2 FQNNGV. V gave up 4 bases and J gave up 16 bases; unmatched junction bases: 9. CDR3 length: 15 amino acids. The CDR3 reads CASSSYGTSGGAPFF. The CDR3 DNA reads TGTGCCAGCAGCTCTTATGGGACTAGCGGGGGGGCACCGTTTTTT.

To note about this clone: This likely came from a read error, as a far larger clone is one base away. The V and J genes are TRBV5-6 and TRBJ2-3, with TRBD2 matching over 9 bases. The CDR3 has 17 amino acids. The V gene's germline CDR1 is SGHDT and CDR2 YYEEEE. V dropped 0 bases and J dropped 4; count of bases not matched to a gene: 9. The CDR3 region is CASSLATRGGGADTQYF. The CDR3 DNA sequence: TGTGCCAGCAGCTTGGCCACTCGCGGGGGGGGCGCAGATACGCAGTATTTT. Full variable domain (missing parts from reference TRBV5-6 and TRBJ2-3): DAGVTQSPTHLIKTRGQQVTLRCSPKSGHDTVSWYQQALGQGPQFIFQYYEEEERQRGNFPDRFSGHQFPNYSSELNVNALLLGDSALYLCASSLATRGGGADTQYFGPGTRLTVL.